This T cell receptor beta chain is drawn from a study of blood T cell repertoires in COVID-19 (dated by TCRdb to about 2020). Some background on the complete study: Collaborator samples came from the United States, Italy and Spain and covered acute and convalescent phases of COVID-19. Deeply sampled blood TCRbeta repertoires from subjects exposed to, actively infected with, or recovered from COVID-19 were included in the dataset. The material from the prospective study consisted of cDNA or gDNA derived from T cells, B-cell-depleted T cells, or PBMCs. Samples came from the ongoing ImmuneRACE study (first 160 participants) plus 1,254 subjects from 6 global collaborators. The repertoires were released in a freely available public database intended as a resource for research on the immune response to SARS-CoV-2. Where available, HLA class I and class II types were obtained from metadata supplied by the sample provider rather than from assay-based typing. A de-identified subject ID, COVID-19 status, age in years and sex were almost always included in the sample metadata.

The immunoSEQ Assay, a bias-controlled multiplex PCR, was used to amplify TCRbeta CDR3 regions from genomic DNA. The original methods were these. Within the assay, amplification of reference gene primers was used to estimate how many nucleated cells each sample contained. Sequence reads were collapsed and filtered to measure the absolute abundance of every unique TCRbeta CDR3 rearrangement. For each sample, productive Simpson clonality was calculated as the square root of Simpson's diversity index over productive rearrangements. This immuneACCESS table, as held by TCRdb, lists in-frame sequences with V and J called but not all clones. Of the missing ones, under half trace to an unresolved V gene in checked studies; the others have no known cause. V, J and clone size derive from that table, while D and trimming were established from the DNA sequence. In all, the sample holds 140,000 to 150,000 clones, and 88% of those were seen once. The ten biggest clones cover 2% to 2.5% of the sample.

As for this clone: The antigen it recognizes is unknown. One base away there is no much larger clone; base qualities are not given.

Study-level results and caveats: Clinical and demographic metadata were provided uncurated, with the amount varying by source and participant.

CDR1 and CDR2 (SGHNT, YYREEE) derive from the germline V gene (reference sequence). V trim: 3 bases; J trim: 7 bases; unmatched bases: 9. The cysteine opens and the phenylalanine closes a CDR3 of 15 amino acids. The entry retains the CDR3 DNA only, 45 bases that are in frame from base 1. The collaborating institutions used their own protocols to collect whole blood in K2EDTA tubes. For TCRbeta analysis, collaborators shipped samples as frozen whole blood, isolated PBMCs, or DNA extracted from either of those sample types. This clonotype was obtained from a human donor in a cohort sampled during active COVID-19. The source material was peripheral blood. The sequence links TRBV5-4 to TRBJ2-1, with 8 central nucleotides matching TRBD2. In nucleotide form, the sequence is TGTGCCAGCAGCTCGACGCGGGGGGCGGGGAATGAGCAGTTCTTC. It translates as CASSSTRGAGNEQFF.